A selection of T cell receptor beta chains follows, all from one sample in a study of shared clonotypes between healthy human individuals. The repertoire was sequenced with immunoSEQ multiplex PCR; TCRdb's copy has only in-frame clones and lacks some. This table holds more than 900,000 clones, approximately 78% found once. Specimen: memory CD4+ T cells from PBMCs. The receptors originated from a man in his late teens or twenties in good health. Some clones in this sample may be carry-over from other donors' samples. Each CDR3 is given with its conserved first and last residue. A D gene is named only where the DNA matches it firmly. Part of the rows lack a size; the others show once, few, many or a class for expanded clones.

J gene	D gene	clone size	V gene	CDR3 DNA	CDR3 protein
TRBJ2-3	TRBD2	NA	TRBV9	TGTGCCAGCAGCAGGACTAGCGGAAGCACAGATACGCAGTATTTT	CASSRTSGSTDTQYF
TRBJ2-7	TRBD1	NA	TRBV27	TGTGCCAGCAGGACAGGGGGCTACGAGCAGTACTTC	CASRTGGYEQYF
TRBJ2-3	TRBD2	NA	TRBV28	TGTGCCAGCAGCCTACGCAGACTAGCGGGCCCTAGCACAGATACGCAGTATTTT	CASSLRRLAGPSTDTQYF
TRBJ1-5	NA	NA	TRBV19	TGTGCCAGTAGTATAGTCCGGGGAGTGGGGAGCAATCAGCCCCAGCATTTT	CASSIVRGVGSNQPQHF
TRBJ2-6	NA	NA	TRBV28	TGTGCCAGCAGCCTGACCCCCGGGGCCAACGTCCTGACTTTC	CASSLTPGANVLTF
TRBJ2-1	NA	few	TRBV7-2	TGTGCCAGCAGCCTTCTCCGGGCCAATGAGCAGTTCTTC	CASSLLRANEQFF
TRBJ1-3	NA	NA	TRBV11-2	TGTGCCAGCAGGGGCCTCTCTGGAAACACCATATATTTT	CASRGLSGNTIYF
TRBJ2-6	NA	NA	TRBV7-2	TGTGCCAGCAGCTTGAGCATGTTCGGGCGGGCCAACGTCCTGACTTTC	CASSLSMFGRANVLTF
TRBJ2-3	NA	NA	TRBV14	TGTGCCAGCAGCCGAGGTTATCGGGCAGATACGCAGTATTTT	CASSRGYRADTQYF
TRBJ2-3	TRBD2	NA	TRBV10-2	TGCGCCAGCAGTGAAAGCGGGAGAGATACGCAGTATTTT	CASSESGRDTQYF
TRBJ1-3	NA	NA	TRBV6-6	TGTGCCAGCAGTTACTCGGGGTTCGATGGAAACACCATATATTTT	CASSYSGFDGNTIYF
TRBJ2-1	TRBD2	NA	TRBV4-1	TGCGCCAGCAGCCAAGTAGCGGGAGGGATCGCCTACAATGAGCAGTTCTTC	CASSQVAGGIAYNEQFF
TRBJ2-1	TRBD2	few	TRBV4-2	TGTGCCAGCAGCCAAGCTTCGACTAGCGGGAGGGCCAGCTCCTACAATGAGCAGTTCTTC	CASSQASTSGRASSYNEQFF
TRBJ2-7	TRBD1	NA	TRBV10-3	TGTGCCATCAGAGGGGACAGGGACGAGCAGTACTTC	CAIRGDRDEQYF
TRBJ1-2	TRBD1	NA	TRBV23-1	TGCGCCAGCAGTCCCTTAGGGACAGGGAACTATGGCTACACCTTC	CASSPLGTGNYGYTF
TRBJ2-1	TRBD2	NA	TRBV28	TGTGCCAGCAGTTTGCCCGGACTAGCGGGAATTGAGCAGTTCTTC	CASSLPGLAGIEQFF
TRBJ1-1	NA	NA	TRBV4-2	TGTGCCAGCAGCCACCCGGACAGTAGGACTGAAGCTTTCTTT	CASSHPDSRTEAFF
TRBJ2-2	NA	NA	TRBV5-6	TGTGCCAGCAGCTTGGGGCAACTGAACACCGGGGAGCTGTTTTTT	CASSLGQLNTGELFF
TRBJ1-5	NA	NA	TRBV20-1	TGCAGTGCTAGCAATCAGCCCCAGCATTTT	CSASNQPQHF
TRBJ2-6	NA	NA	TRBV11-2	TGTGCCAGCAGCTTAGATCGGGGACGGGGCTCTGGGGCCAACGTCCTGACTTTC	CASSLDRGRGSGANVLTF
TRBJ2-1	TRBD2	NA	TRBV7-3	TGTGCCAGCAGCTCTAGCGGGAGCGGCAATGAGCAGTTCTTC	CASSSSGSGNEQFF
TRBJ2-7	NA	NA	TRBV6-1	TGTGCCAGCAGTGAACTCCGGGTCCCCTACGAGCAGTACTTC	CASSELRVPYEQYF
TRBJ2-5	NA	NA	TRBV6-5	TGTGCCAGCAGTTACGGACGGGGTCGCCAAGAGACCCAGTACTTC	CASSYGRGRQETQYF